This TCR beta chain derives from a study of vaccination and CD4 T cells after COVID-19. Study results and limitations: Median SARS-CoV-2-reactive clonotypes rose from around 19 to 38, not significantly.

A few counts support this clonotype. Its antigen is unknown. As to treatment: roughly 11-day PBMC culture with coronavirus spike peptide pools or control peptides (ViraFEST assay). At the Johns Hopkins FTIC core, DNA taken from cultured CD4+ T cells was sequenced by way of the Oncomine TCR Beta short-read assay. TCRdb used MiXCR to reprocess the PCR reads, holding one entry per CDR3 protein. The table includes tens of thousands of distinct CDR3 sequences, around 66% detected once. Per germline, CDR1 DFQATT and CDR2 SNEGSKA (reference sequence). The ends lost 6 bases at V and 7 bases at J; junction bases unmatched: 7. CDR3 size: 15 residues.

The chain combines TRBV20-1 with TRBJ2-2; TRBD2 aligns across 14 bases. This TCR was recovered from a human donor who had recovered from COVID-19. Input material: CD4+ T cells from blood, cultured in vitro. This chain's CDR3 is CSASRLAGGHGELFF. CDR3 sequence (DNA): TGCAGTGCGAGCCGACTAGCGGGAGGGCACGGGGAGCTGTTTTTT.